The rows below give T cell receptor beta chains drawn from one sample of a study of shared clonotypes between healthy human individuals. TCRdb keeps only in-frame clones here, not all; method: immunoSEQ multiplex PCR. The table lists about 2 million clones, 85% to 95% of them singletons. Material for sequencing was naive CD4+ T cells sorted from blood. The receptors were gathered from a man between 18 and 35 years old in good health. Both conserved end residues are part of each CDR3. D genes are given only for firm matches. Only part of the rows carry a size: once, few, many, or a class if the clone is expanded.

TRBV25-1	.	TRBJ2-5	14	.	CASSDQGGPETQYF	TGTGCCAGCAGTGACCAGGGAGGTCCAGAGACCCAGTACTTC
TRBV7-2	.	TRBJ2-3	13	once	CASSWSMRGTQYF	TGTGCCAGCAGCTGGTCGATGCGGGGCACGCAGTATTTT
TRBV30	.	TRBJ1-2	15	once	CAWSRKGAGDPGYTF	TGTGCCTGGAGTCGCAAAGGCGCGGGGGACCCTGGCTACACCTTC
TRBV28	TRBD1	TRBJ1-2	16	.	CASSHSPPGGTYGYTF	TGTGCCAGCAGCCACTCCCCTCCAGGGGGCACCTATGGCTACACCTTC
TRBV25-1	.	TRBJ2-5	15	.	CASNYLDGNQETQYF	TGTGCCAGCAACTACCTTGACGGGAACCAAGAGACCCAGTACTTC
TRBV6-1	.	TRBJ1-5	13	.	CASSGTFSQPQHF	TGTGCCAGCTCCGGGACATTTAGTCAGCCCCAGCATTTT
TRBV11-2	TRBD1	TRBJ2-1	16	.	CASSGQGFRSYNEQFF	TGTGCCAGCAGCGGACAGGGGTTCCGTTCCTACAATGAGCAGTTCTTC
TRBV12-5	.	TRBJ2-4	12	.	CASAWDENIQYF	TGTGCTAGTGCCTGGGATGAAAACATTCAGTACTTC
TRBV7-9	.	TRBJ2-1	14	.	CASSNNFRDNEQFF	TGTGCCAGCAGCAATAATTTCAGGGACAATGAGCAGTTCTTC
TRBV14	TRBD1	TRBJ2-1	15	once	CASSLTGTGYNEQFF	TGTGCCAGCAGCCTTACCGGGACAGGATACAATGAGCAGTTCTTC
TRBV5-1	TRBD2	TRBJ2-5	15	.	CASTGPSGGSETQYF	TGCGCCAGCACGGGCCCTAGCGGGGGCTCAGAGACCCAGTACTTC
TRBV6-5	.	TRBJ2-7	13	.	CASNSWGSYEQYF	TGTGCCAGCAACTCCTGGGGGTCCTACGAGCAGTACTTC
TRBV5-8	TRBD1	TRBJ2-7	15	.	CASSLPGQGNDEQYF	TGTGCCAGCAGCCTGCCGGGACAGGGGAACGACGAGCAGTACTTC
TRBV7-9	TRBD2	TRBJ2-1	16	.	CASSTLAGPSYNEQFF	TGTGCCAGCAGCACACTAGCGGGCCCATCCTACAATGAGCAGTTCTTC
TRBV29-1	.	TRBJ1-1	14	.	CSVEVGTLNTEAFF	TGCAGCGTTGAAGTGGGGACACTGAACACTGAAGCTTTCTTT
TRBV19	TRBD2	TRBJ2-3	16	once	CASSSTSGSKTDTQYF	TGTGCCAGTAGTAGTACTAGCGGGAGTAAGACAGATACGCAGTATTTT
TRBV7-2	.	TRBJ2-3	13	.	CASSLQGTDTQYF	TGTGCCAGCAGCTTGCAGGGGACAGATACGCAGTATTTT
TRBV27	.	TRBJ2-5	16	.	CASSLVPGGVGETQYF	TGTGCCAGCAGTTTGGTCCCGGGGGGCGTAGGCGAGACCCAGTACTTC
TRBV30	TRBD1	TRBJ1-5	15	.	CAWSVGQARGQPQHF	TGTGCCTGGAGTGTAGGACAGGCGAGGGGTCAGCCCCAGCATTTT
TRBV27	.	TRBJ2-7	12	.	CASSPSGYEQYF	TGTGCCAGCAGTCCCTCAGGCTACGAGCAGTACTTC